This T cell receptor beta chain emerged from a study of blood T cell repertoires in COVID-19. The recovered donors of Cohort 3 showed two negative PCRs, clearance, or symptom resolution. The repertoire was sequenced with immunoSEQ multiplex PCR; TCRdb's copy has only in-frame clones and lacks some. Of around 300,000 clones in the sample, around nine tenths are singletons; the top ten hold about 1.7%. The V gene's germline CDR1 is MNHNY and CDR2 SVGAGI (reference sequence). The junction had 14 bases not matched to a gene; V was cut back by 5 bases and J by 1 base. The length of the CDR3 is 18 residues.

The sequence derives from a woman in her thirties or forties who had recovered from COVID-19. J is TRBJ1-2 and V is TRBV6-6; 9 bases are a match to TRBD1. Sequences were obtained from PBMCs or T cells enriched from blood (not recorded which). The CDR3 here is CASSLRRVGQGSNYGYTF. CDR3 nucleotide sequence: TGTGCCAGCAGTCTACGGCGTGTAGGACAGGGGAGTAACTATGGCTACACCTTC.